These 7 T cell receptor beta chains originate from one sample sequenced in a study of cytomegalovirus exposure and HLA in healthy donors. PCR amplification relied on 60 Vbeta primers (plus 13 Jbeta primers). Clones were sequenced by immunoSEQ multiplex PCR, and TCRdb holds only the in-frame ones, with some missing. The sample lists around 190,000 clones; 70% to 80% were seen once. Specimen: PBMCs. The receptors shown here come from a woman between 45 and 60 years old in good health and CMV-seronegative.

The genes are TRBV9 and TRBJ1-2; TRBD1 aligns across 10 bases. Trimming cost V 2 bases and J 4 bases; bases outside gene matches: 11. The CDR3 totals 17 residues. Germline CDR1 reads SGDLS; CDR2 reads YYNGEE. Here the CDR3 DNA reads TGTGCCAGCAGCGTGTCCGGGACAGGGGTATTGGGCTATGGCTACACCTTC. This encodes CASSVSGTGVLGYGYTF.

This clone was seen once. As DNA, the CDR3 is TGTGCCAGCAGCCTTGGACAGAATAGCAATCAGCCCCAGCATTTT. Amino acids: CASSLGQNSNQPQHF. The chain links TRBV7-2 to TRBJ1-5; tentative D call: TRBD1 (6 bases). Germline V CDR1 and CDR2: SGHTA, FQGNSA. This CDR3 is 15 amino acids long. Trimming stripped 5 bases from V and 0 bases from J, with 11 bases between.

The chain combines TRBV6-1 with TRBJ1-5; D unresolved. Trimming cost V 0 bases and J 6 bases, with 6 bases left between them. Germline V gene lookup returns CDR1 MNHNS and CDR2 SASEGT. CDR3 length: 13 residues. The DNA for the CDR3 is TGTGCCAGCAGTGAAGCTTCGGGTCAGCCCCAGCATTTT. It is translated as CASSEASGQPQHF.

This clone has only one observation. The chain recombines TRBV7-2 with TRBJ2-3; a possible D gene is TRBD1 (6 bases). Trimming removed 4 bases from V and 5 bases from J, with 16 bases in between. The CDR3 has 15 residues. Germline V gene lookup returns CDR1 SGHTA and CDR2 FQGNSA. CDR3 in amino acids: CASSSWTVQLDTQYF. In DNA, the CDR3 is TGTGCCAGCAGCTCATGGACAGTTCAACTAGATACGCAGTATTTT.

The CDR3 region is CASGPTGLETQYF. The CDR3 DNA reads as TGTGCCAGCGGCCCGACAGGGTTAGAGACCCAGTACTTC. This chain joins TRBV6-1 and TRBJ2-5, with 7 bases lining up with TRBD1. The V and J ends lost 8 bases and 4 bases, in that order; junction bases with no gene match: 7. Germline V lookup: CDR1 MNHNS, CDR2 SASEGT. This CDR3 spans 13 amino acids.

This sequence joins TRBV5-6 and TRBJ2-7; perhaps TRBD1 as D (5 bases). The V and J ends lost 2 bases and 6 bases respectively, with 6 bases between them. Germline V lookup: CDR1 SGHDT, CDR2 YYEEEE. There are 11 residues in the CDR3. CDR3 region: CASSLGAEQYF. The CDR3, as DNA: TGTGCCAGCAGCTTAGGGGCCGAGCAGTACTTC.

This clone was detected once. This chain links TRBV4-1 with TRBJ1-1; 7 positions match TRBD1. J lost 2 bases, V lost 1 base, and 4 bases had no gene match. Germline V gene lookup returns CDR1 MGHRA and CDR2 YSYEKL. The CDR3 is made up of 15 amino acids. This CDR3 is CASSQGQGPNTEAFF. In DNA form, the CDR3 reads TGCGCCAGCAGCCAAGGACAGGGACCAAACACTGAAGCTTTCTTT.